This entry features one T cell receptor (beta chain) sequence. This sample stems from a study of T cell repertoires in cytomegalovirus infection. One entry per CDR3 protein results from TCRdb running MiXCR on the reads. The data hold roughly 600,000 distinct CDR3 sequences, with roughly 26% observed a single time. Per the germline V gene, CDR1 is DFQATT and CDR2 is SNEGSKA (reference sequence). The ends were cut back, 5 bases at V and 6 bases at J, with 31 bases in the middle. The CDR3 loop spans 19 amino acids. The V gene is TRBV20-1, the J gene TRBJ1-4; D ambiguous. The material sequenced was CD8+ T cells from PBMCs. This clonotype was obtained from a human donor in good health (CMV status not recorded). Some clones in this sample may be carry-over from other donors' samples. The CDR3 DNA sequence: TGCAGTGCTTTCCGATCCCACCTACCCCAACTGGGTTCTGATGAAAAACTGTTTTTT. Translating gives CSAFRSHLPQLGSDEKLFF.